Listed below are T cell receptor beta chains from one sample, sequenced in a study of T-cell memory formation after mild COVID-19. A single record per CDR3 protein comes from TCRdb applying MiXCR to the 5' RACE reads. The table records about 240,000 distinct CDR3 sequences, roughly a tenth of them present only once. The sample taken for sequencing was PBMCs or a T cell subset sorted from them (not recorded which). These receptors all come from a man aged 18 to 30 who had mild COVID-19 (a few samples of this study predate the infection). Cell type and time point are not known. CDR3s include the opening cysteine and the closing phenylalanine or tryptophan.

cdr3_aa v_call
CASRNMGIGTDTQYF TRBV7-8
CASSTPRQGLAKNIQYF TRBV5-1
CASSLQGPSTDTQYF TRBV5-1
CASSFLLASGGETQYF TRBV5-1
CASSEPTGVYEQYF TRBV6-1
CATSGSGGAGELFF TRBV15
CASSSAYRTSADTQYF TRBV13
CASSLVSGTDEQFF TRBV5-1
CACRSGSRTYGYTF TRBV28
CSVEDRERPTDTQYF TRBV29-1
CATGASDEQFF TRBV27
CSARFRGNQPQHF TRBV20-1
CASSSLAGSYEQYF TRBV5-1
CASSEDRFSYNEQFF TRBV6-1
CASSTGTSGYPAHEQFF TRBV7-9
CASSLEGTGFLGDGYTF TRBV5-1
CASSQTSGGAISYEQYF TRBV18
CASRIAGGYNEQFF TRBV27
CSASEDATGYTPLHF TRBV20-1
CASIHKGEGEADTQYF TRBV7-9
CASSLTWGSRGSSDTQYF TRBV7-9
CASSYSKGTEAFF TRBV6-5
CASSVGGGYNEQFF TRBV9
CASSQDDNEQFF TRBV14
CSARSLSEYNEQFF TRBV20-1
CASSKGGQGHTGELFF TRBV21-1
CASSLGGARKTYGYTF TRBV7-2
CSARTGRADGEQFF TRBV20-1
CASSRGLFPANTGELFF TRBV19
CASSLSGGGGNTIYF TRBV5-1
CASSFPSGLAGISSYNEQFF TRBV12-3/TRBV12-4
CRERSDTDYEQYF TRBV20-1
CASSATYSPDYHNEQFF TRBV7-2
CASSTRTSSPLHF TRBV6-5
CASRGQGGQPQHF TRBV6-5
CSARSGTSGSYEQYF TRBV20-1
CSVEEQGPGYTF TRBV29-1
CASSLEGANQPQHF TRBV12-3/TRBV12-4
CASSFDRGLETQYF TRBV7-2